This T cell receptor (beta chain) was retrieved from a study of cytomegalovirus exposure and HLA in healthy donors. J lost 6 bases, V lost 3 bases, and 12 bases had no gene match. The CDR3 length is 16 residues. Germline assignment: CDR1 SGHTS and CDR2 YDEGEE. Findings of the study overall: Later on, an analysis found that several of the most significant clusters appeared to be linked to common viral pathogens, which included parvovirus B19. The authors confirmed in vitro that a few CMV-associated chains were specific for CMV antigens.

As for this clone: Its target is unknown.

The PCR contained 60 Vbeta and 13 Jbeta primers. The repertoire was sequenced with immunoSEQ multiplex PCR; TCRdb's copy has only in-frame clones and lacks some. The data show roughly 140,000 clones, with roughly three quarters seen just once and approximately 5% held by the top ten. Sequencing used PBMCs. The rearrangement links TRBV5-8 to TRBJ2-3; 8 positions match TRBD2. This clonotype originated in a woman between 45 and 65 years old in good health and CMV-seronegative. The CDR3 DNA sequence: TGTGCCAGCAGCTCATTCCGAGCGGGGGAAGAGGATACGCAGTATTTT. This gives the protein CASSSFRAGEEDTQYF.